This TCR beta chain originates from a study of blood T cell repertoires in COVID-19. Study background: From the United States, Italy and Spain came samples of acute and convalescent COVID-19. T cells, B-cell-depleted T cells, or PBMCs supplied cDNA or gDNA.

Per the authors' pipeline: How many nucleated cells were present was estimated from reference gene primer amplification. Produced via immunoSEQ multiplex PCR; TCRdb's table is partial and in-frame only. Clone size and the V and J calls come from that table; the DNA yielded D and trimming. Altogether more than 200,000 clones are present, about 88% being singletons, with the ten largest covering roughly 2%. Germline V gives CDR1 ENHRY, CDR2 SYGVKD. Deletions cut 3 bases from V and 4 bases from J, with 19 bases between. CDR3 size: 16 residues. The material sequenced was peripheral blood. The origin of this receptor is a man younger than 45 with active or convalescent COVID-19. The chain has TRBV10-3 and TRBJ2-7; perhaps TRBD1 as D (6 bases). CDR3 bases: TGTGCCATCAGTGATGTCAGTACAGGGAAGCTATACGAGCAGTACTTC. Its protein is CAISDVSTGKLYEQYF.